This TCR beta chain came from a study of blood T cell repertoires in COVID-19. Study at large: PBMCs, B-cell-depleted T cells, or T cells were the source of the cDNA or gDNA that made up the material.

A single count supports this clone. In the study's own analysis: Amplification of reference gene primers was used by the study to estimate nucleated cell counts. The data were produced by immunoSEQ multiplex PCR, yet TCRdb's version contains in-frame clones alone and is incomplete. The DNA was the basis for D and trimming; V, J and clone size are from that table. The repertoire holds under 140,000 clones, with approximately 80% as singletons. CDR3 length equals 15 residues. Germline lookup yields CDR1 MDHEN and CDR2 SYDVKM. V lost 1 base and J 6 bases, leaving 13 bases between the germline ends. Input material: peripheral blood. The sequence came from a woman aged 55-70 years with acute or convalescent COVID-19. The V gene is TRBV28, the J gene TRBJ1-5; no definite D call. This CDR3 is CASSLYLGIGQPQHF. The CDR3 nucleotides read TGTGCCAGCAGTTTATACCTCGGGATAGGTCAGCCCCAGCATTTT.